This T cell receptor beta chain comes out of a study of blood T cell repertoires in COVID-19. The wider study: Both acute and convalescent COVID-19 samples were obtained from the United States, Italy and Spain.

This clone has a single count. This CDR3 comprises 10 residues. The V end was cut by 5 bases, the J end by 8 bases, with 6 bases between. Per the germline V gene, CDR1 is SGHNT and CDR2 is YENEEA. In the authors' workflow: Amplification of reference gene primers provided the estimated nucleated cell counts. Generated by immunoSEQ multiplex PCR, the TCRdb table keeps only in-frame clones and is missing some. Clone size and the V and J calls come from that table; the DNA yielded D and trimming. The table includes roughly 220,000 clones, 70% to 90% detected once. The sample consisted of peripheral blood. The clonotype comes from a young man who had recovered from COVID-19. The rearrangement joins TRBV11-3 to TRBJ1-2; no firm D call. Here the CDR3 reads CASSRGGYTF. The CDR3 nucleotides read TGTGCCAGCAGCCGAGGGGGCTACACCTTC.